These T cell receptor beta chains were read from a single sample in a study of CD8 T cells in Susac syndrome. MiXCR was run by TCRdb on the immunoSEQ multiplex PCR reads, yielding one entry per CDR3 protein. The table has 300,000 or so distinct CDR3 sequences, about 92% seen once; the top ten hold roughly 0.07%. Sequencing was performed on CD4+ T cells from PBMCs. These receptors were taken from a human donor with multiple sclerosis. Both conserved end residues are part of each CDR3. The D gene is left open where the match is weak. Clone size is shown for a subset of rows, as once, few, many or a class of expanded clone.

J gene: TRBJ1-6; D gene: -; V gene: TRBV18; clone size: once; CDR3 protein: CASSTLQDAPHF; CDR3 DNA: TGTGCCAGCTCCACCCTCCAGGACGCACCCCACTTT
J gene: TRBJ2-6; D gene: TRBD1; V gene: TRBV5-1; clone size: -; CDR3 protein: CASSFRDRGRGANVLTF; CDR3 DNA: TGCGCCAGCAGCTTCCGGGACAGGGGGCGGGGGGCCAACGTCCTGACTTTC
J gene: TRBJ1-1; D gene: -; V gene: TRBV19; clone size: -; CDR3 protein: CASSIRPGAEAFF; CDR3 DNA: TGTGCCAGTAGTATCAGACCGGGGGCTGAAGCTTTCTTT
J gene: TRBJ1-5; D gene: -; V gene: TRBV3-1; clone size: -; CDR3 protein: CASSQQTGPNQPQHF; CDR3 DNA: TGTGCCAGCAGCCAGCAGACAGGACCCAATCAGCCCCAGCATTTT
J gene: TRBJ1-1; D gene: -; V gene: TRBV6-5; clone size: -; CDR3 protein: CASRPGQLNTEAFF; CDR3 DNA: TGTGCCAGCAGACCTGGACAGCTGAACACTGAAGCTTTCTTT
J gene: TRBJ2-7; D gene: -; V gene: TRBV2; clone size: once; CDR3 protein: CASSGTESYEQYF; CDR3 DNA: TGTGCCAGCAGCGGGACGGAGTCCTACGAGCAGTACTTC
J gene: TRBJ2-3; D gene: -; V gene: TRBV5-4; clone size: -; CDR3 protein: CASSLEESTDTQYF; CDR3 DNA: TGTGCCAGCAGCTTGGAGGAGTCCACAGATACGCAGTATTTT
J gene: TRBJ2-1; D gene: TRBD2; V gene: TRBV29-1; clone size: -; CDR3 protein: CSVGVLAGYNEQFF; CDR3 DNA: TGCAGCGTTGGTGTCCTAGCGGGCTACAATGAGCAGTTCTTC
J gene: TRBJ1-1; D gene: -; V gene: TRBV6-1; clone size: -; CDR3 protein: CASSEVGRTEAFF; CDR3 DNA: TGTGCCAGCAGTGAAGTGGGACGGACTGAAGCTTTCTTT
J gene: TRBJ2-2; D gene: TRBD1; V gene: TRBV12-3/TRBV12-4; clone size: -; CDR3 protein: CASRFGQGNTGELFF; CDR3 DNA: TGTGCCAGCAGGTTCGGACAGGGGAACACCGGGGAGCTGTTTTTT
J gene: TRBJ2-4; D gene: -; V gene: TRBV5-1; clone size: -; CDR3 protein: CASSYITGIKNIQYF; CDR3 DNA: TGCGCCAGCAGCTACATCACAGGGATCAAAAACATTCAGTACTTC
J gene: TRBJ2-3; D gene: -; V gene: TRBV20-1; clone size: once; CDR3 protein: CSALGTDTQYF; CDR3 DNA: TGCAGTGCCTTGGGCACAGATACGCAGTATTTT
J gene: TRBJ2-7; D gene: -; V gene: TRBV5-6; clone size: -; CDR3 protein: CASSVGYEQYF; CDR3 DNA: TGTGCCAGCAGCGTAGGTTACGAGCAGTACTTC
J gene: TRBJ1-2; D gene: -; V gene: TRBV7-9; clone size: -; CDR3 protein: CASSRLSNYGYTF; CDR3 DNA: TGTGCCAGCAGCCGTTTGAGTAACTATGGCTACACCTTC
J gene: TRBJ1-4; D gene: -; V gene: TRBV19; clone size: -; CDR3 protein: CASSKGQVNEKLFF; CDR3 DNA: TGTGCCAGTAGTAAGGGGCAGGTTAATGAAAAACTGTTTTTT
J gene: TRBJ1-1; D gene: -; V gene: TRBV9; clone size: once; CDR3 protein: CASSIRQESTEAFF; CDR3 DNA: TGTGCCAGCAGCATACGACAGGAGTCAACTGAAGCTTTCTTT
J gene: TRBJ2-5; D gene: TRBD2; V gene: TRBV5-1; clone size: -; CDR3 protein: CASSLVASGREETQYF; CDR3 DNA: TGCGCCAGCAGCTTGGTCGCTAGCGGGAGGGAAGAGACCCAGTACTTC
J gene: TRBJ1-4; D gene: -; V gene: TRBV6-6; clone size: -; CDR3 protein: CASSYSGEKLFF; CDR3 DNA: TGTGCCAGCAGTTACTCGGGGGAAAAACTGTTTTTT
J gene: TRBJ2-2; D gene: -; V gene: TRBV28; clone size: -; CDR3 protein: CASSLGGVTGELFF; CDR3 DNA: TGTGCCAGCAGTCTAGGGGGGGTTACCGGGGAGCTGTTTTTT
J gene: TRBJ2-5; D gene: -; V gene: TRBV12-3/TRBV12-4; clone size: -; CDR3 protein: CASSFGSGAWETQYF; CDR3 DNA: TGTGCCAGCAGTTTTGGGTCGGGGGCCTGGGAGACCCAGTACTTC
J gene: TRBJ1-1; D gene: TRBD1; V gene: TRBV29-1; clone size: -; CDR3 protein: CSVDGGTEKVEAFF; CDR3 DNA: TGCAGCGTTGACGGAGGGACAGAAAAGGTTGAAGCTTTCTTT
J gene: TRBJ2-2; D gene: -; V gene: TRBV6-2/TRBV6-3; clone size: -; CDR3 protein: CASSLNDISGKNTGELFF; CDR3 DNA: TGTGCCAGCAGTCTCAACGACATCAGCGGAAAGAACACCGGGGAGCTGTTTTTT
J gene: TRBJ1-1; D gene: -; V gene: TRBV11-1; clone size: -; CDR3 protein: CASSRRVGNTEAFF; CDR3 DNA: TGTGCCAGCAGCCGCAGGGTGGGGAACACTGAAGCTTTCTTT
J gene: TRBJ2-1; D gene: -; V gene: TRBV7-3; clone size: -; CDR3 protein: CASSLGPRPYNEQFF; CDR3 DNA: TGTGCCAGCAGCTTAGGGCCCCGGCCCTACAATGAGCAGTTCTTC
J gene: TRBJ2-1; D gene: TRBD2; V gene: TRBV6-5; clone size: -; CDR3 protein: CASSYRRGVAGGRNEQFF; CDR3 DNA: TGTGCCAGCAGTTACCGCCGGGGGGTAGCGGGAGGGAGGAATGAGCAGTTCTTC
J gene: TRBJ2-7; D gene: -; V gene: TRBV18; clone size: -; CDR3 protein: CASVQAQGSYEQYF; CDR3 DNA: TGTGCCAGCGTCCAAGCCCAGGGTTCCTACGAGCAGTACTTC
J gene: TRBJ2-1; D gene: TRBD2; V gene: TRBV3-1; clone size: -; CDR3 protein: CASSQGARGEQFF; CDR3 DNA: TGTGCCAGCAGCCAGGGCGCGCGGGGGGAGCAGTTCTTC
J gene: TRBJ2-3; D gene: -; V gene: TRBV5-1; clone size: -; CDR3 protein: CASSLEAPGLVITDTQYF; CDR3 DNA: TGCGCCAGCAGCTTGGAAGCCCCGGGGCTAGTGATCACAGATACGCAGTATTTT
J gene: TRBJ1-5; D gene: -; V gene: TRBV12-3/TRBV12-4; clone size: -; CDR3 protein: CASSSPDQPQHF; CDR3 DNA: TGTGCCAGCAGTTCCCCGGATCAGCCCCAGCATTTT
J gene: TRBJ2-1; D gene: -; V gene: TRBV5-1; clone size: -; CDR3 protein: CASNAQGIGSYNEQFF; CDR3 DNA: TGCGCCAGCAACGCCCAGGGGATCGGATCCTACAATGAGCAGTTCTTC
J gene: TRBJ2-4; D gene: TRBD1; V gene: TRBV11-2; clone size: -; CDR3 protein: CASSLRTGMTKNIQYF; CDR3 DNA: TGTGCCAGCAGCCTAAGGACAGGGATGACCAAAAACATTCAGTACTTC
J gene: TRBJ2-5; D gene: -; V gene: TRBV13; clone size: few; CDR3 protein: CASSLGQGRETQYF; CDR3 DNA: TGTGCCAGCAGCTTAGGGCAGGGGAGGGAGACCCAGTACTTC